A single sample is the source of the 29 T cell receptor beta chains below, sequenced in a study of blood T cell repertoires in COVID-19. Clones were read by immunoSEQ multiplex PCR, and TCRdb kept only the in-frame ones, dropping some. The data show roughly 100,000 clones, 65% to 90% seen once. The sequencing input was peripheral blood. Receptors originate from an elderly man with acute or convalescent COVID-19.

Only one count was recorded for this clone. This chain uses TRBV7-2 with TRBJ2-1; 8 bases line up with TRBD2. Trimming cost V 6 bases and J 3 bases; bases outside gene matches: 4. The CDR3 is 14 residues long. Germline CDR1 SGHTA, CDR2 FQGNSA. This chain's CDR3 is CASSYTSGYNEQFF. In DNA form, the CDR3 reads TGTGCCAGCAGTTATACTAGCGGCTACAATGAGCAGTTCTTC.

The V call is TRBV7-9, the J call TRBJ1-5; D is uncertain. Germline CDR1 reads SEHNR; CDR2 reads FQNEAQ (reference sequence). The V end lost 0 bases, the J end lost 6 bases, and 6 bases lay between the germline ends. CDR3 length: 13 amino acids. The CDR3 loop is CASSLARSQPQHF. The CDR3 DNA reads TGTGCCAGCAGCTTAGCGCGGAGTCAGCCCCAGCATTTT.

The V and J genes are TRBV5-1 and TRBJ2-3; 9 bases fit TRBD2. Germline V gene data show CDR1 as SGHRS and CDR2 as YFSETQ. Germline trimming cut 4 bases from V and 3 bases from J; bases unmatched to any gene: 6. The length of the CDR3 is 15 residues. The CDR3 loop reads CASSPPSGKTDTQYF. The CDR3 bases are TGCGCCAGCAGCCCCCCTAGCGGGAAAACAGATACGCAGTATTTT.

The V and J genes are TRBV11-2 and TRBJ2-1, with 9 bases aligning to TRBD2. The CDR3 sequence is 16 residues long. The V gene end was trimmed by 5 bases and the J gene end by 3 bases; junction bases not matched to a gene: 8. Per the germline V gene, CDR1 is SGHAT and CDR2 is FQNNGV. CDR3 loop: CASSREASGNYNEQFF. The CDR3 region has the DNA TGTGCCAGCAGCAGGGAGGCTAGCGGGAACTACAATGAGCAGTTCTTC.

V usage is TRBV14 and J usage is TRBJ1-3; 7 bases are a match to TRBD1. J gave up 5 bases and V 4 bases, and 2 bases lay outside the gene matches. The CDR3 extends over 13 amino acids. The germline gives CDR1 SGHDN, CDR2 FVKESK. CDR3 nucleotides: TGTGCCAGCAGCCCGGACAGGAGAAACACCATATATTTT. It codes for CASSPDRRNTIYF.

This clone has more than one count but fewer than ten. The chain recombines TRBV3-1 (or the pseudogene TRBV3-2) with TRBJ2-7, with 9 nucleotides matching TRBD2. The CDR3 has 17 amino acids. The germline CDR1 and CDR2 sequences are LGHDT and YNNKEL (reference sequence). The ends lost 8 bases at V and 0 bases at J; junction bases unmatched: 14. CDR3 in DNA: TGTGCCAGCCAAAAAGGGGGCTGGCGGGAGGGCTCCTACGAGCAGTACTTC. Amino acids: CASQKGGWREGSYEQYF.

This rearrangement joins TRBV12-3 or TRBV12-4 to TRBJ1-5; D possibly corresponds to TRBD1 (6 bases). Trimming stripped 3 bases from V and 3 bases from J, with 6 bases between. The CDR3 has 13 amino acids. The CDR3 sequence is CASSLGHNQPQHF. As DNA, the CDR3 is TGTGCCAGCAGTTTGGGACACAATCAGCCCCAGCATTTT.

This sequence joins TRBV7-8 and TRBJ2-7; TRBD1 might be the D (6 bases). Per the germline V gene, CDR1 is SGHVS and CDR2 is FQNEAQ. V lost 5 bases and J lost 3, with 17 bases in between. There are 15 residues in the CDR3. The CDR3 is CASSQATGTFYEQYF. The CDR3 bases are TGTGCCAGCAGCCAAGCTACAGGGACGTTCTACGAGCAGTACTTC.

This clone was counted many times. The chain has TRBV28 and TRBJ1-5; D is possibly TRBD1 (5 bases). With 10 bases removed from V and 3 bases from J, the gap between germline ends came to 13 bases. CDR3 length: 13 residues. Germline CDR1 is MDHEN and CDR2 is SYDVKM. CDR3 in amino acids: CATCRTPNQPQHF. The CDR3 DNA reads as TGTGCCACCTGCCGGACACCCAATCAGCCCCAGCATTTT.

The chain combines TRBV7-2 with TRBJ2-5, with 10 nucleotides matching TRBD2. Germline CDR1 and CDR2: SGHTA and FQGNSA. The CDR3 length is 15 residues. After removal of 7 bases from V and 4 bases from J, the junction contained 9 bases not matched to a gene. The CDR3 nucleotides are TGTGCCAGCATCAGGAGCGGGAGGGCCGCAGAGACCCAGTACTTC. Translated, it gives CASIRSGRAAETQYF.

The chain carries TRBV5-1 and TRBJ1-3; possible D gene TRBD1, 5 bases. Trimming cost V 0 bases and J 2 bases, with 12 bases left between them. The CDR3 is 16 residues long. Germline V lookup: CDR1 SGHRS, CDR2 YFSETQ. CDR3 loop: CASSLAGWGAGNTIYF. CDR3 sequence (DNA): TGCGCCAGCAGCTTGGCCGGATGGGGGGCTGGAAACACCATATATTTT.

V gene TRBV19 combines with J gene TRBJ2-1, with 12 bases matching TRBD1. Germline trimming cut 5 bases from V and 6 bases from J; bases unmatched to any gene: 8. This CDR3 region has 16 residues. Germline V CDR1 and CDR2: LNHDA, SQIVND (reference sequence). CDR3 nucleotides: TGTGCCAGTAGTCCGGTACGGGACAGGGGGCTCAATGAGCAGTTCTTC. Amino acid sequence: CASSPVRDRGLNEQFF. Drawing the rest from reference TRBV19 and TRBJ2-1, the complete variable domain is DGGITQSPKYLFRKEGQNVTLSCEQNLNHDAMYWYRQDPGQGLRLIYYSQIVNDFQKGDIAEGYSVSREKKESFPLTVTSAQKNPTAFYLCASSPVRDRGLNEQFFGPGTRLTVL.

The rearrangement uses TRBV30 and TRBJ2-7, with D possibly being TRBD2 (6 bases). Germline CDR1 is GTSNPN and CDR2 is SVGIG (reference sequence). This CDR3 region has 12 residues. V dropped 4 bases and J dropped 0 bases, with 7 bases sitting between them. This CDR3 reads CAWTGDSYEQYF. Written as DNA, the CDR3 is TGTGCCTGGACGGGGGACTCCTACGAGCAGTACTTC.

J is TRBJ2-2 and V is TRBV7-6, with D possibly being TRBD2 (5 bases). Trimming left V 5 bases short and J 3 bases short, with 13 bases between. CDR3 length: 15 amino acids. Looked up from germline, CDR1 is SGHVS and CDR2 is FNYEAQ. The CDR3 loop reads CASSPYGDDTGELFF. The CDR3 DNA follows: TGTGCCAGCAGCCCTTACGGGGATGACACCGGGGAGCTGTTTTTT.

V usage is TRBV24-1 and J usage is TRBJ2-3; D remains ambiguous. Trimming took 4 bases from V and 4 from J, leaving 8 bases between them. Germline V gene sequence: CDR1 KGHDR, CDR2 SFDVKD. The CDR3 runs 13 residues. CDR3 amino acids: CATSDLPSDTQYF. CDR3 coding DNA: TGTGCCACCAGTGACCTTCCCTCAGATACGCAGTATTTT.

This clone was recorded once. The rearrangement joins TRBV27 to TRBJ1-2; D is perhaps TRBD1 (6 bases). Germline CDR1 reads MNHEY; CDR2 reads SMNVEV (reference sequence). This CDR3 region has 17 residues. V gave up 4 bases and J gave up 5 bases, with 23 bases separating them. CDR3 region: CASSSTPDSIWIYGYTF. CDR3 sequence (DNA): TGTGCCAGCAGTTCTACCCCGGACAGCATATGGATTTATGGCTACACCTTC.

The V call is TRBV9, the J call TRBJ1-2; 8 bases are a match to TRBD1. The J segment lost 1 base and the V segment lost 3 bases, leaving 5 bases of the junction unmatched. CDR1 and CDR2 from the germline V gene are SGDLS and YYNGEE. The CDR3 contains 15 residues. DNA of the CDR3: TGTGCCAGCAGCGAGGGACAGGCCAGTAACTATGGCTACACCTTC. It yields the protein CASSEGQASNYGYTF. Variable domain in full (rest from reference TRBV9 and TRBJ1-2): DSGVTQTPKHLITATGQRVTLRCSPRSGDLSVYWYQQSLDQGLQFLIQYYNGEERAKGNILERFSAQQFPDLHSELNLSSLELGDSALYFCASSEGQASNYGYTFGSGTRLTVV.

This clone has at least ten counts. This chain uses TRBV7-3 with TRBJ2-3; 10 bases are shared with TRBD1. Germline CDR1 reads SGHTA; CDR2 reads FQGTGA. This CDR3 has 16 residues. Losses at the gene ends were 1 base for V and 7 bases for J; bases not matched to a gene: 8. The CDR3 DNA is TGTGCCAGCAGCTTAAGTCCGGGGACAGGGGAAAATACGCAGTATTTT. Amino acids: CASSLSPGTGENTQYF.

This clone appeared once. The chain recombines TRBV4-3 with TRBJ2-2; possible D gene TRBD1, 7 bases. V shed 1 base and J shed 7 bases, with 10 bases lying between them. CDR3 length: 14 residues. From germline, CDR1 is LGHNA and CDR2 YSLEER. This CDR3 reads CASSQAGGSGELFF. The CDR3 bases are TGCGCCAGCAGCCAAGCAGGGGGGAGCGGGGAGCTGTTTTTT.

The chain has TRBV4-1 and TRBJ1-4; D remains ambiguous. The CDR3 is 16 amino acids. The germline CDR1 and CDR2 sequences are MGHRA and YSYEKL. Trimming left V 0 bases short and J 8 bases short, with 16 bases between. Here the CDR3 DNA reads TGCGCCAGCAGCCAAGATTGGAGACCACCTGGCGAAAAACTGTTTTTT. Protein sequence: CASSQDWRPPGEKLFF.

V gene TRBV30 combines with J gene TRBJ1-5; D perhaps matches TRBD1 (6 bases). This CDR3 spans 14 amino acids. CDR1 is GTSNPN and CDR2 is SVGIG in the germline V gene (reference sequence). V was trimmed by 2 bases and J by 0 bases, leaving 8 bases between them. The CDR3 region is CAWSPGDSNQPQHF. The CDR3 DNA follows: TGTGCCTGGAGTCCAGGGGATAGCAATCAGCCCCAGCATTTT.

This clone was observed a few times. This chain links TRBV5-1 with TRBJ2-5; TRBD1 agrees at 11 bases. The junction had 8 bases not matched to a gene; V was cut back by 4 bases and J by 3 bases. The CDR3 length is 16 residues. Germline V lookup: CDR1 SGHRS, CDR2 YFSETQ. The CDR3 DNA reads as TGCGCCAGCAGCCCCGGACAGGGGGCATTCGAAGAGACCCAGTACTTC. It yields the protein CASSPGQGAFEETQYF.

The chain joins TRBV6-5 to TRBJ2-7; no clear D gene. V lost 4 bases, J lost 6 bases, and 10 bases lay in between. This CDR3 region has 12 residues. Germline CDR1 is MNHEY and CDR2 is SVGAGI. CDR3 DNA sequence: TGTGCCAGCAGTTCCCGTTTGAGCGAGCAGTACTTC. This sequence encodes CASSSRLSEQYF.

The genes are TRBV19 and TRBJ1-2; 8 positions agree with TRBD1. Germline V lookup: CDR1 LNHDA, CDR2 SQIVND (reference sequence). Germline trimming cut 5 bases from V and 2 bases from J; bases unmatched to any gene: 10. The CDR3 totals 16 residues. CDR3 sequence: CASSAAGTGRNYGYTF. The CDR3 bases are TGTGCCAGTAGTGCAGCCGGGACAGGAAGAAACTATGGCTACACCTTC. The variable domain in full, completed from reference TRBV19 and TRBJ1-2, reads DGGITQSPKYLFRKEGQNVTLSCEQNLNHDAMYWYRQDPGQGLRLIYYSQIVNDFQKGDIAEGYSVSREKKESFPLTVTSAQKNPTAFYLCASSAAGTGRNYGYTFGSGTRLTVV.

In nucleotides, the CDR3 is TGTGCCAGCAGTCCCCCGGGACAAGTAAATGAAAAACTGTTTTTT. Protein sequence: CASSPPGQVNEKLFF. The chain uses TRBV6-5 and TRBJ1-4; the D gene is possibly TRBD1 (6 bases). The CDR3 runs 15 residues. Trimming left V 5 bases short and J 5 bases short, with 15 bases between. The V gene's germline CDR1 is MNHEY and CDR2 SVGAGI.

This clone was detected only once. CDR3 nucleotide sequence: TGCGCCAGCAGCTGGGGGACAGGGGGCGACGGCTACACCTTC. This gives the protein CASSWGTGGDGYTF. This rearrangement joins TRBV5-1 to TRBJ1-2; 12 bases fit TRBD1. This CDR3 region has 14 residues. V gave up 3 bases and J gave up 8 bases; unmatched junction bases: 5. Germline CDR1 SGHRS, CDR2 YFSETQ.

This sequence joins TRBV30 and TRBJ1-5, with 8 bases fitting TRBD1. The CDR3 loop spans 16 amino acids. CDR1 and CDR2 from the germline V gene are GTSNPN and SVGIG (reference sequence). V lost 0 bases to trimming and J lost 6 bases; unmatched junction nucleotides: 10. The CDR3, as DNA: TGTGCCTGGAGTGTACGGCTGGCAGGGGGCGGTCAGCCCCAGCATTTT. It is translated as CAWSVRLAGGGQPQHF.

V usage is TRBV28 and J usage is TRBJ1-5; maybe TRBD1 (5 bases). CDR1 is MDHEN and CDR2 is SYDVKM in the germline V gene. V was cut by 8 bases and J by 3 bases, with 17 bases left in between. The CDR3 is 15 residues long. The CDR3: CASVGWEGLNQPQHF. CDR3 nucleotide sequence: TGTGCCAGCGTTGGATGGGAGGGGCTCAATCAGCCCCAGCATTTT. The variable domain in full, completed from reference TRBV28 and TRBJ1-5, reads DVKVTQSSRYLVKRTGEKVFLECVQDMDHENMFWYRQDPGLGLRLIYFSYDVKMKEKGDIPEGYSVSREKKERFSLILESASTNQTSMYLCASVGWEGLNQPQHFGDGTRLSIL.

This clone was seen only once. J is TRBJ1-2 and V is TRBV14; TRBD1 is a possible D gene (5 bases). Per the germline V gene, CDR1 is SGHDN and CDR2 is FVKESK. The CDR3 consists of 15 residues. Trimming pared 5 bases from V and 7 bases from J, leaving 20 bases between. CDR3 bases: TGTGCCAGCAGCGTCTTAGTGGGGGGGAGTGGTGGCTACACCTTC. Residues: CASSVLVGGSGGYTF.